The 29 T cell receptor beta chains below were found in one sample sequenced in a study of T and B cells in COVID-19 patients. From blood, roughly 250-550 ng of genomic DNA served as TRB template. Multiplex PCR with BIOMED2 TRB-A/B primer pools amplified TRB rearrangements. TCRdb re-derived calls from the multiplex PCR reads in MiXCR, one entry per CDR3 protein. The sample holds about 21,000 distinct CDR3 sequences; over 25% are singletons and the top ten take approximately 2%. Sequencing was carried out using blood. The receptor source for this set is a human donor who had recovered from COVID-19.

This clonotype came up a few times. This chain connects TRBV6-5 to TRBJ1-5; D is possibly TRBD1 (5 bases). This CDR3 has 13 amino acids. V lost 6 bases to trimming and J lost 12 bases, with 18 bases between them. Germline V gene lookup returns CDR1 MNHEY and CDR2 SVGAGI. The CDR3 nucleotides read TGTGCCAGCAGAGATCAGCAGGGTGGGCGCCAGCATTTT. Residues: CASRDQQGGRQHF.

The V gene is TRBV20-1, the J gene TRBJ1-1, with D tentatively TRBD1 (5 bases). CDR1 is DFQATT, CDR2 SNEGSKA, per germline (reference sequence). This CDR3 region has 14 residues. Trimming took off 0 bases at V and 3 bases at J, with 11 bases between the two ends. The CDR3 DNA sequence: TGCAGTGCTAGAGATGGTGGCAGGGACACTGAAGCTTTCTTT. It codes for CSARDGGRDTEAFF.

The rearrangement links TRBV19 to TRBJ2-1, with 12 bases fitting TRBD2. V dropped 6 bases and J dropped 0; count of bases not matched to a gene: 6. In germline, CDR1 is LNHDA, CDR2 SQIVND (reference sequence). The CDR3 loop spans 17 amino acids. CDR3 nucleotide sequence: TGTGCCAGTAGCTGGACTAGCGGGAAGAGCTCCTACAATGAGCAGTTCTTC. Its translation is CASSWTSGKSSYNEQFF.

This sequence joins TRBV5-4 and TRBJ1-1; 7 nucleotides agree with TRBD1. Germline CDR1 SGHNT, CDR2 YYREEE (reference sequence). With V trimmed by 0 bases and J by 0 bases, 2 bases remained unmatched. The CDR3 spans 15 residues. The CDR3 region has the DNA TGTGCCAGCAGCTTGGGGGGACAGCTGAACACTGAAGCTTTCTTT. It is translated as CASSLGGQLNTEAFF.

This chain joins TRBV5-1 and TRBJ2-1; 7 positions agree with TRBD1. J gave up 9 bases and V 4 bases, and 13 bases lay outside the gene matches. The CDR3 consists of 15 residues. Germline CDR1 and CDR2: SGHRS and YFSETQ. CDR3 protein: CASSAADRALGEQFF. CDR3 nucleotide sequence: TGCGCCAGCAGCGCGGCCGACAGGGCCCTGGGTGAGCAGTTCTTC.

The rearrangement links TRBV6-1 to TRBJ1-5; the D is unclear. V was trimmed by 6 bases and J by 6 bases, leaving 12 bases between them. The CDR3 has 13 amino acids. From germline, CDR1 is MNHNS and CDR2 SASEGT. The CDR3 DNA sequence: TGTGCCAGCAGATCGGACGTGGCTCAGCCCCAGCATTTT. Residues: CASRSDVAQPQHF.

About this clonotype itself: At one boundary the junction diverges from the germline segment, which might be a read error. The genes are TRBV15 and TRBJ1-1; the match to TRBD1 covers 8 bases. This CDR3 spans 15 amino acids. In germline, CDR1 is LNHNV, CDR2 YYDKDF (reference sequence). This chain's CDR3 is CASSVVRGQNTEAFF. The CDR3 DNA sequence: TGTGCCTCCAGCGTTGTCAGGGGGCAGAACACTGAAGCTTTCTTT.

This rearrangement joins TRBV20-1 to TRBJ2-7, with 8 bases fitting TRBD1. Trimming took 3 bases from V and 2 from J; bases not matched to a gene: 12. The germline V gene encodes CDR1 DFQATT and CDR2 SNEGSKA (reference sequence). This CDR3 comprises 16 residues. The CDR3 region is CSASRIGPTGAYEQYF. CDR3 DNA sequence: TGCAGTGCTAGCCGTATAGGACCGACAGGGGCCTACGAGCAGTACTTC.

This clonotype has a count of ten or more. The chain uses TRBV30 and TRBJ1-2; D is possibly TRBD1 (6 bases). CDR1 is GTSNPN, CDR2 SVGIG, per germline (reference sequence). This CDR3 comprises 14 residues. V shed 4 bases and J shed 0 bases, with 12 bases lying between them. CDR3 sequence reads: CAWTRDTANYGYTF. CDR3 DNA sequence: TGTGCCTGGACACGGGACACCGCTAACTATGGCTACACCTTC.

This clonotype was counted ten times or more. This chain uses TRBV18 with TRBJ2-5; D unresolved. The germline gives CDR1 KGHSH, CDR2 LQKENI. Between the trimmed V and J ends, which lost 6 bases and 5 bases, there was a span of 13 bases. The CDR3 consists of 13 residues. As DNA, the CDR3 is TGTGCCAGCTCCCTAAGTCTTGGGGAGACCCAGTACTTC. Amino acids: CASSLSLGETQYF. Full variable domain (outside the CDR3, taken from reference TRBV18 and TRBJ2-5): NAGVMQNPRHLVRRRGQEARLRCSPMKGHSHVYWYRQLPEEGLKFMVYLQKENIIDESGMPKERFSAEFPKEGPSILRIQQVVRGDSAAYFCASSLSLGETQYFGPGTRLLVL.

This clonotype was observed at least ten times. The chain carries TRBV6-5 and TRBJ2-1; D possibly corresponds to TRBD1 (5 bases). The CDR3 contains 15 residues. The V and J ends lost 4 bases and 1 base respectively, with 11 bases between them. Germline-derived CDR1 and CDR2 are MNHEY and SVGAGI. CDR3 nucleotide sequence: TGTGCCAGCAGTTGGACATCGACGTCCTACAATGAGCAGTTCTTC. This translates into CASSWTSTSYNEQFF.

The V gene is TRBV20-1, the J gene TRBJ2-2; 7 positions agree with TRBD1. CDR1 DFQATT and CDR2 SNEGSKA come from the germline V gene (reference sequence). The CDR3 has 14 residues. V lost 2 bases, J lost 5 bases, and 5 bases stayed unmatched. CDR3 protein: CSARHDRVTGELFF. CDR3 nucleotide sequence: TGCAGTGCTAGACATGACAGGGTGACCGGGGAGCTGTTTTTT.

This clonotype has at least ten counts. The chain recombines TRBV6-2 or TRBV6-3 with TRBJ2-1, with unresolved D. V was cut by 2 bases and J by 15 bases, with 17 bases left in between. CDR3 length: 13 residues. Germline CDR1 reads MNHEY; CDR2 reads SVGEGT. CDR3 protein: CASSYVRDGVLFF. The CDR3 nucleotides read TGTGCCAGCAGTTACGTACGAGACGGAGTACTGTTCTTC.

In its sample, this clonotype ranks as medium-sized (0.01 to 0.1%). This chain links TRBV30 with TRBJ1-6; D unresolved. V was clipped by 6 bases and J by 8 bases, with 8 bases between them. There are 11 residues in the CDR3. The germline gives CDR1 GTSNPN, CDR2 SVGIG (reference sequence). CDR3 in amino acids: CACSEDSPLHF. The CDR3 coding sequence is TGTGCCTGCTCGGAAGATTCACCCCTCCACTTT.

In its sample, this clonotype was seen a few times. The CDR3 DNA follows: TGTGCCAGTACCGGGCGGCTACCACCCGGGCGAGGCTACACCTTC. This codes for CASTGRLPPGRGYTF. V is TRBV19 and J is TRBJ1-2; no clear D. The germline V gene has CDR1 LNHDA and CDR2 SQIVND (reference sequence). The CDR3 is made up of 15 amino acids. V was clipped by 7 bases and J by 8 bases, with 23 bases between them.

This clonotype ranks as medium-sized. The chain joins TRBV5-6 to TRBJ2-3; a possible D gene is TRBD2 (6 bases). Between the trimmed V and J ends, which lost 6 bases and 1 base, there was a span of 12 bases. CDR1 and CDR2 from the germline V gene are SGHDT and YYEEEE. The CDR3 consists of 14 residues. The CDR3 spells CASKAGYGTDTQYF. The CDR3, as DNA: TGTGCCAGCAAGGCGGGGTACGGCACAGATACGCAGTATTTT.

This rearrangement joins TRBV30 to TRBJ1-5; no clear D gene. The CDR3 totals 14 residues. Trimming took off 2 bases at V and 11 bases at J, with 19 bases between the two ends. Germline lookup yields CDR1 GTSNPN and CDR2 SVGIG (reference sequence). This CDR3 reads CAWSRGPAQSAQHF. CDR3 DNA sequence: TGTGCCTGGAGTAGAGGCCCGGCCCAATCAGCCCAGCATTTT.

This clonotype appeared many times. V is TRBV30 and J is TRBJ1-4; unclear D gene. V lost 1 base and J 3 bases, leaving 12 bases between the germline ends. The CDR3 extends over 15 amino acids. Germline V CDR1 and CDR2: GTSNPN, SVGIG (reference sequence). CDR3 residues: CAWSGVSSANEKLFF. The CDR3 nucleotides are TGTGCCTGGAGTGGCGTATCCTCCGCTAATGAAAAACTGTTTTTT.

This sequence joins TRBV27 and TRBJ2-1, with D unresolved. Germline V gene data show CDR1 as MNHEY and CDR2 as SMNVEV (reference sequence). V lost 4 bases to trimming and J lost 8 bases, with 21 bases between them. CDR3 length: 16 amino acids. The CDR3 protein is CASSSRLAVGPHEQFF. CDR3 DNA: TGTGCCAGCAGTTCTAGACTTGCGGTCGGCCCCCATGAGCAGTTCTTC.

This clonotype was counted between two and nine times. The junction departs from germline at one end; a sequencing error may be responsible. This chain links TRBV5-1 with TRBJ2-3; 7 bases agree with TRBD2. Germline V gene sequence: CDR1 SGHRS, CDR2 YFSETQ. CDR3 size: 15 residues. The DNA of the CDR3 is TGCGCCAGCCGCTTAGGGGCGGGGGGCACAGATACGCAGTATTTT. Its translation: CASRLGAGGTDTQYF.

The CDR3 loop is CASSYSGGNSNQPQHF. The CDR3 DNA sequence: TGTGCCAGCAGTTATTCGGGCGGTAATAGCAATCAGCCCCAGCATTTT. The chain recombines TRBV6-9 with TRBJ1-5; D is unclear. Germline lookup yields CDR1 MNHGY and CDR2 SVAAGI. This CDR3 is built from 16 residues. V gave up 0 bases and J gave up 0 bases, with 9 bases separating them.

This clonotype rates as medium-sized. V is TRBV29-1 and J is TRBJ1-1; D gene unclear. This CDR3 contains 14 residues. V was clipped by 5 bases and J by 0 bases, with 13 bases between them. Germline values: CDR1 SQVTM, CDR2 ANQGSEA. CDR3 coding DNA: TGCAGCGTTATCCGGACGGGAATGAACACTGAAGCTTTCTTT. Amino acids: CSVIRTGMNTEAFF.

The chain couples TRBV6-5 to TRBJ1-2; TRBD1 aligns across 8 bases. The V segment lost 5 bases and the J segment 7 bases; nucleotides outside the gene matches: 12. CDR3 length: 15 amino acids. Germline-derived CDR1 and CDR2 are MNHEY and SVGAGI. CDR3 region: CASSVYGQGASGYTF. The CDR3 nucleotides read TGTGCCAGCAGTGTCTACGGGCAGGGGGCGAGTGGCTACACCTTC.

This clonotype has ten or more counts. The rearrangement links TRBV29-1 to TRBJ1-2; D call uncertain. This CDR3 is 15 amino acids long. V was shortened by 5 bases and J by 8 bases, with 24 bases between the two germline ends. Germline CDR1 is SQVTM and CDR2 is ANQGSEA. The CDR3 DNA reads TGCAGCGTTCCAAACTCCTCGGGCCAGGTTCAAGGCTACACCTTC. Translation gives CSVPNSSGQVQGYTF.

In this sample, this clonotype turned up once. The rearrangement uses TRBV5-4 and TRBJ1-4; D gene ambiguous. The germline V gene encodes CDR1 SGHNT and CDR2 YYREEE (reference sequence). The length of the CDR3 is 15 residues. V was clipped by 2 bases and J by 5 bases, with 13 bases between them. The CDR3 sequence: CASSFGLPANEKLFF. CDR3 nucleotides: TGTGCCAGCAGCTTCGGACTGCCGGCAAATGAAAAACTGTTTTTT.

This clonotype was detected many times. The CDR3 DNA reads as TGTGCCATCAGTGCTACAGGGACCGAGCAGTACTTC. Amino acids: CAISATGTEQYF. The rearrangement uses TRBV10-3 and TRBJ2-7; perhaps TRBD1 as D (6 bases). The V and J ends lost 4 bases and 6 bases respectively, with 10 bases between them. CDR1 ENHRY and CDR2 SYGVKD come from the germline V gene. The CDR3 length is 12 residues.

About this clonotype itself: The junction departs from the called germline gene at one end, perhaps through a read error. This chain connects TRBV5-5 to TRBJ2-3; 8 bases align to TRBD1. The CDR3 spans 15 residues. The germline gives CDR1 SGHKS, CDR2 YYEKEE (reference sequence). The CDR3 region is CASRMTGASTDTQYF. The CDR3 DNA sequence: TGCGCCAGCAGAATGACAGGGGCTAGCACAGATACGCAGTATTTT.

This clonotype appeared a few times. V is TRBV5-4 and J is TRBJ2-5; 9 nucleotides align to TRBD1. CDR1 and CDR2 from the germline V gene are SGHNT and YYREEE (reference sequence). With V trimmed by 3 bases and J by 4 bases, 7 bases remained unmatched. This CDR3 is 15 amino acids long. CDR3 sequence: CASSWGDREAETQYF. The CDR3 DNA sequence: TGTGCCAGCAGCTGGGGGGACAGGGAGGCAGAGACCCAGTACTTC.

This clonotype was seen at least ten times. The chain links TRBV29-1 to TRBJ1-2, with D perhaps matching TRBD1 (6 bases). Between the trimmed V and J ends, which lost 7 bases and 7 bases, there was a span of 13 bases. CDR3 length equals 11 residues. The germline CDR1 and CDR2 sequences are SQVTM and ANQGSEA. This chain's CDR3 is CSAWEGGGYTF. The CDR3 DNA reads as TGCAGCGCCTGGGAGGGGGGTGGCTACACCTTC. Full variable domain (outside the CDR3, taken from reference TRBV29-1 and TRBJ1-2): SAVISQKPSRDICQRGTSLTIQCQVDSQVTMMFWYRQQPGQSLTLIATANQGSEATYESGFVIDKFPISRPNLTFSTLTVSNMSPEDSSIYLCSAWEGGGYTFGSGTRLTVV.